This TCR beta chain appears in the sequencing data of a study of shared clonotypes between healthy human individuals. Across the study: CD4 naive and memory got three plates each, CD8 naive two, CD8 memory one. Points from the study as a whole: Clonotypes that were shared across a few donors made up around 4.6% of naive CD4 clonotypes. Rarefaction gave evidence that sorted-subset sequencing remained incomplete despite large depth.

Trimming took 5 bases from V and 3 from J; bases not matched to a gene: 11. The germline V gene encodes CDR1 SGHAT and CDR2 FQNNGV. The CDR3 runs to 16 residues. Of note for this clone: As yet, its antigen is unknown.

Methods used by the authors: With immunoSEQ giving junction-only sequences and no quality scores, filtering differed. Only in-frame clones appear in the TCRdb table, and some are missing; sequencing was by immunoSEQ multiplex PCR. The D gene and trimming were derived from the DNA, and the V and J assignments and clone size from that table. The sample lists some 2,000,000 clones, almost 96% occurring once. The V call is TRBV11-2, the J call TRBJ2-7; 9 bases map to TRBD2. The receptor's source is a man aged 18 to 35 in good health. The sequenced sample consisted of naive CD4+ T cells sorted from blood. Subset in this sample: CD45RA+ positively selected. CDR3 region: CASSPFWASGNYEQYF. The CDR3 DNA reads as TGTGCCAGCAGCCCTTTTTGGGCTAGCGGGAACTACGAGCAGTACTTC.